This entry lists 21 T cell receptor beta chains sequenced from one sample in a study of human T cells and chemical hapten exposure. TCRdb processed the RACE reads anew with MiXCR; each CDR3 protein has one entry. This sample has over 300,000 distinct CDR3 sequences, with approximately 5.1% found just once. The time point was: pre-sensitization, week 0. Treatment given: therapeutic diphenylcyclopropenone sensitization with weekly scalp DPC. This specimen consisted of whole blood, obtained in connection with sensitization to the hapten diphenylcyclopropenone (DPC). The receptor set was obtained from a woman between 45 and 65 years old with alopecia areata. Some clones in this sample may be carry-over from other donors' samples.

This clonotype was recorded a few times. The chain employs TRBV18 and TRBJ2-7, with a tentative D call TRBD1 (6 bases). The V gene lost 6 bases and the J gene lost 6 bases, with 12 bases spanning the gap. Germline V gene sequence: CDR1 KGHSH, CDR2 LQKENI. This CDR3 has 12 amino acids. CDR3 DNA sequence: TGTGCCAGCTCGCCTCAGGGGTTCGAGCAGTACTTC. Encoded protein: CASSPQGFEQYF.

This clonotype occurred many times. The V gene is TRBV11-2, the J gene TRBJ2-7, with TRBD2 matching 7 bases. Trimming took 5 bases from V and 0 from J; bases not matched to a gene: 7. The CDR3 has 15 residues. The germline V gene has CDR1 SGHAT and CDR2 FQNNGV. Here the CDR3 reads CASSDTSARSYEQYF. CDR3 DNA sequence: TGTGCCAGCAGCGATACTAGCGCTCGCTCCTACGAGCAGTACTTC.

This clonotype occurred many times. This chain joins TRBV6-1 and TRBJ2-5; TRBD2 aligns across 9 bases. Germline CDR1 reads MNHNS; CDR2 reads SASEGT. CDR3 length: 16 residues. V lost 7 bases to trimming and J lost 4 bases; unmatched junction nucleotides: 13. The CDR3 sequence is CASTKDGTSPPETQYF. The CDR3 bases are TGTGCCAGCACCAAAGACGGGACTAGCCCGCCAGAGACCCAGTACTTC.

This clonotype was detected ten times or more. The chain is built from TRBV10-3 and TRBJ2-3; 7 bases agree with TRBD2. Germline lookup yields CDR1 ENHRY and CDR2 SYGVKD. J lost 3 bases, V lost 4 bases, and 16 bases had no gene match. The CDR3 totals 18 residues. The CDR3 nucleotides read TGTGCCATCAGTGGGAGGCTAGCGGAACCTGGGTATACAGATACGCAGTATTTT. It translates to CAISGRLAEPGYTDTQYF.

In this sample, this clonotype turned up a few times. V and J are TRBV7-2 and TRBJ1-3; no definite D call. Per germline, CDR1 SGHTA and CDR2 FQGNSA. Trimming pared 1 base from V and 3 bases from J, leaving 7 bases between. The CDR3 has 14 residues. CDR3 region: CASSLGGGGNTIYF. CDR3 nucleotide sequence: TGTGCCAGCAGCTTAGGAGGCGGTGGAAACACCATATATTTT.

This clonotype was seen more than once but under ten times. J is TRBJ2-7 and V is TRBV30, with 8 bases identical to TRBD2. This CDR3 region has 14 residues. V dropped 2 bases and J dropped 4; count of bases not matched to a gene: 7. CDR1 and CDR2 from the germline V gene are GTSNPN and SVGIG (reference sequence). As DNA, the CDR3 is TGTGCCTGGAGTATGGGACTAGGAGAATACGAGCAGTACTTC. This sequence encodes CAWSMGLGEYEQYF.

Ten or more counts support this clonotype. The chain combines TRBV7-9 with TRBJ2-2; D unresolved. Germline V CDR1 and CDR2: SEHNR, FQNEAQ (reference sequence). V was trimmed by 5 bases and J by 6 bases, leaving 13 bases between them. The CDR3 contains 14 residues. CDR3 region: CASSPALEPGELFF. For the CDR3, the DNA is TGTGCCAGCAGCCCTGCTTTGGAACCCGGGGAGCTGTTTTTT.

This clonotype was observed many times. This chain joins TRBV28 and TRBJ2-3; no clear D. The germline CDR1 and CDR2 sequences are MDHEN and SYDVKM. V shed 4 bases and J shed 4 bases, with 15 bases lying between them. This CDR3 has 15 amino acids. The chain's CDR3 is CASSSSPNRADTQYF. DNA for the CDR3: TGTGCCAGCAGTTCCTCCCCGAATAGGGCAGATACGCAGTATTTT.

The chain has TRBV11-2 and TRBJ2-2, with D unresolved. Between the trimmed V and J ends, which lost 4 bases and 6 bases, there was a span of 9 bases. Germline V gene sequence: CDR1 SGHAT, CDR2 FQNNGV. The CDR3 has 13 residues. The CDR3 sequence is CASSYMFAGELFF. CDR3 DNA sequence: TGTGCCAGCAGCTATATGTTCGCCGGGGAGCTGTTTTTT.

This clonotype was found a few times. This rearrangement joins TRBV6-5 to TRBJ1-5; D is unresolved. Trimming shortened V by 6 bases and J by 2 bases, and 14 bases separated the two germline ends. The germline V gene has CDR1 MNHEY and CDR2 SVGAGI. The CDR3 runs 15 residues. Here the CDR3 DNA reads TGTGCCAGCAGCCCCCGGAGGGTAGGCAATCAGCCCCAGCATTTT. The encoded protein is CASSPRRVGNQPQHF.

The chain uses TRBV20-1 and TRBJ2-3; 10 positions match TRBD2. The CDR3 covers 17 residues. V was pared by 3 bases and J by 3 bases, with 12 bases of the junction left unmatched. The germline V gene encodes CDR1 DFQATT and CDR2 SNEGSKA (reference sequence). CDR3 loop: CSASAGLAGVSTDTQYF. In DNA, the CDR3 is TGCAGTGCTAGTGCTGGTCTAGCGGGAGTTAGTACAGATACGCAGTATTTT.

The chain couples TRBV6-5 to TRBJ2-2; TRBD2 matches 8 bases. The CDR3 extends over 18 amino acids. The germline gives CDR1 MNHEY, CDR2 SVGAGI. V lost 2 bases and J lost 7; bases outside the gene matches: 15. DNA of the CDR3: TGTGCCAGCAGTTACAGGATGGGAGCTAGCGGGTGGATCGGGGAGCTGTTTTTT. It codes for CASSYRMGASGWIGELFF.

This clonotype was detected a few times. This sequence joins TRBV10-1 and TRBJ2-7; D is possibly TRBD2 (6 bases). With 3 bases removed from V and 3 bases from J, the gap between germline ends came to 15 bases. Germline loops: CDR1 WNHNN, CDR2 SYGVQD (reference sequence). This CDR3 has 15 residues. The CDR3 region is CASSEVPGGNYEQYF. The CDR3 nucleotides are TGCGCCAGCAGTGAAGTTCCTGGCGGGAACTACGAGCAGTACTTC.

This sequence joins TRBV2 and TRBJ2-2, with no clear D. Germline V lookup: CDR1 SNHLY, CDR2 FYNNEI. The CDR3 is 15 amino acids. V was shortened by 2 bases and J by 0 bases, with 7 bases between the two germline ends. The CDR3 sequence is CASSELLSNTGELFF. The CDR3 DNA reads TGTGCCAGCAGTGAACTCTTGTCGAACACCGGGGAGCTGTTTTTT.

CDR3 sequence reads: CASTLGGDTEAFF. CDR3 nucleotide sequence: TGTGCCAGCACCCTAGGGGGTGACACTGAAGCTTTCTTT. The chain joins TRBV28 to TRBJ1-1; a possible D gene is TRBD1 (6 bases). CDR1 is MDHEN, CDR2 SYDVKM, per germline. CDR3 size: 13 residues. V lost 7 bases and J lost 3, with 12 bases in between.

The table lists this clonotype with a few counts. The J gene is TRBJ2-2, the V gene TRBV12-3 or TRBV12-4; 10 bases map to TRBD2. The CDR3 contains 16 residues. V was pared by 4 bases and J by 4 bases, with 6 bases of the junction left unmatched. CDR3 residues: CASSYGTSVTTGELFF. CDR3 nucleotides: TGTGCCAGCAGTTACGGGACTAGCGTCACCACCGGGGAGCTGTTTTTT.

This clonotype showed up just a few times. The gene calls are TRBV29-1 and TRBJ1-2, with a weak D call TRBD1 (6 bases). Trimming shortened V by 0 bases and J by 8 bases, and 13 bases separated the two germline ends. The CDR3 runs 13 residues. The germline V gene has CDR1 SQVTM and CDR2 ANQGSEA. CDR3 nucleotide sequence: TGCAGCGTTGAAGATCAGGGGCGAGAGGGCTACACCTTC. Protein: CSVEDQGREGYTF.

This clonotype was observed many times. The chain couples TRBV29-1 to TRBJ2-1; 8 bases line up with TRBD2. Germline-derived CDR1 and CDR2 are SQVTM and ANQGSEA. V lost 5 bases, J lost 6 bases, and 9 bases stayed unmatched. The length of the CDR3 is 14 residues. The CDR3 sequence is CSVRSAGERNEQFF. The CDR3 nucleotides read TGCAGCGTTCGTTCAGCGGGAGAACGCAATGAGCAGTTCTTC.

At least ten counts were recorded for this clonotype. The J gene is TRBJ2-3, the V gene TRBV12-3 or TRBV12-4; D call uncertain. This CDR3 has 12 amino acids. Trimming pared 9 bases from V and 5 bases from J, leaving 12 bases between. Written as DNA, the CDR3 is TGTGCCAGTAAAACTGCTGGAGATACGCAGTATTTT. Translated: CASKTAGDTQYF.

This clonotype was counted between two and nine times. V usage is TRBV13 and J usage is TRBJ1-1; D is perhaps TRBD1 (5 bases). The CDR3 sequence is 15 residues long. V lost 5 bases and J lost 4, with 17 bases in between. Germline V gene sequence: CDR1 PRHDT, CDR2 FYEKMQ (reference sequence). The CDR3 reads CASSALPPGRTEAFF. The CDR3 nucleotides are TGTGCCAGCAGCGCCCTCCCCCCAGGGCGCACTGAAGCTTTCTTT. The whole variable domain, filled in from reference TRBV13 and TRBJ1-1, reads AAGVIQSPRHLIKEKRETATLKCYPIPRHDTVYWYQQGPGQDPQFLISFYEKMQSDKGSIPDRFSAQQFSDYHSELNMSSLELGDSALYFCASSALPPGRTEAFFGQGTRLTVV.

J is TRBJ2-5 and V is TRBV27, with unresolved D. The V gene's germline CDR1 is MNHEY and CDR2 SMNVEV (reference sequence). This CDR3 region has 13 residues. V was shortened by 5 bases and J by 3 bases, with 10 bases between the two germline ends. Here the CDR3 DNA reads TGTGCCAGCAGTCGCCTCCTAGAAGAGACCCAGTACTTC. It encodes CASSRLLEETQYF.